The TCR beta chain described here comes from a study of cytomegalovirus exposure and HLA in healthy donors. Findings of the study overall: At a 0.05 false discovery rate, a later analysis found around 15,000 TCR beta sequences to be associated with HLA alleles. HLA restriction was apparent for most CMV-associated TCR beta chains in a later analysis. Both high specificity and high sensitivity reportedly marked the classifier's diagnosis of cytomegalovirus status.

The CDR3 is made up of 12 amino acids. The germline V gene encodes CDR1 MGHRA and CDR2 YSYEKL. Unmatched junction bases numbered 3, after V lost 4 bases and J lost 8 bases. PCR was performed using 60 Vbeta and 13 Jbeta primers. Profiling relied on immunoSEQ multiplex PCR, and the TCRdb table lists in-frame clones only, not all of them. The sample lists about 160,000 clones, about 75% seen once, with roughly 2% in the top ten. Regarding this clone: Antigen: not known.

The receptor was isolated from a female donor in good health and CMV-seronegative. The chain links TRBV4-1 to TRBJ1-2; the match to TRBD1 covers 8 bases. Source material: PBMCs. The CDR3: CASSRTGRGYTF. The CDR3 region has the DNA TGCGCCAGCAGCCGGACAGGGCGCGGCTACACCTTC.